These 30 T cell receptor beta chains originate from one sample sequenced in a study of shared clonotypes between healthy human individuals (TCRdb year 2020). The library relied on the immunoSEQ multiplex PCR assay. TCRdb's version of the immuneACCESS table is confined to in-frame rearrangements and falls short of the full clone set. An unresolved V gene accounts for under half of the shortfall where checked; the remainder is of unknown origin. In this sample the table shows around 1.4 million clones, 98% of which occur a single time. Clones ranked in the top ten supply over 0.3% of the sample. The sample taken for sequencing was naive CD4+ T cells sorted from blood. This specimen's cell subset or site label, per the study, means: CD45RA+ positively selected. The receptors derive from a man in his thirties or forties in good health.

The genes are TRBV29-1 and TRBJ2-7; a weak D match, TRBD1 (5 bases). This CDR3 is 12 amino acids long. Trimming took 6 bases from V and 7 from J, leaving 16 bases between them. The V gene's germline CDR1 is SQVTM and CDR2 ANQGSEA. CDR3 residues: CSVVLGLREQYF. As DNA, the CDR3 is TGCAGCGTGGTACTGGGGCTGCGAGAGCAGTACTTC.

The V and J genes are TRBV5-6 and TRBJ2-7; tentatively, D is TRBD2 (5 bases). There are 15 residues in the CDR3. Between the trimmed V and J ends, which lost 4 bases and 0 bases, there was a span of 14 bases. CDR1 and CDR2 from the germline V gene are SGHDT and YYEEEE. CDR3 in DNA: TGTGCCAGCAGCAGGTCCGGACTTCTCTCCTACGAGCAGTACTTC. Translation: CASSRSGLLSYEQYF.

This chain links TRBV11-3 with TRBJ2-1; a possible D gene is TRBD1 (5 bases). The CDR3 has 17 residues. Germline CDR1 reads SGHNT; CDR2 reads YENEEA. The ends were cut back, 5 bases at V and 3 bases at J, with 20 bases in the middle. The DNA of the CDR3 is TGTGCCAGCAGCCCGAGAGTAGGACAAGCCCACTACAATGAGCAGTTCTTC. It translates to CASSPRVGQAHYNEQFF.

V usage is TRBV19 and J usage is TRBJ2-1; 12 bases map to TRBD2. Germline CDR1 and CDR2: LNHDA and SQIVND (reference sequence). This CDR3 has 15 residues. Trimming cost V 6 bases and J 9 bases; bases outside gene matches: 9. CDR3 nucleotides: TGTGCCAGTAGGGTGACTAGCGGGAGTATAAGTGAGCAGTTCTTC. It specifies CASRVTSGSISEQFF.

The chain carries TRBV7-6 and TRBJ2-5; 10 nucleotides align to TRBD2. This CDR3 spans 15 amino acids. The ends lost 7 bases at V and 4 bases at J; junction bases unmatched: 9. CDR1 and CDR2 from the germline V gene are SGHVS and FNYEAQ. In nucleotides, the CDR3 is TGTGCCAGCACCCCACTAGCGGGGCACCCAGAGACCCAGTACTTC. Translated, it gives CASTPLAGHPETQYF.

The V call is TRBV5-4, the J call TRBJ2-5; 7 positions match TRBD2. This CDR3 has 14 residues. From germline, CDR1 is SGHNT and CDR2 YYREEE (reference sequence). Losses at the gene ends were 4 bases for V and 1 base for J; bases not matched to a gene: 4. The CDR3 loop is CASSPGLVQETQYF. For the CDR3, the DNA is TGTGCCAGCAGCCCTGGACTAGTCCAAGAGACCCAGTACTTC.

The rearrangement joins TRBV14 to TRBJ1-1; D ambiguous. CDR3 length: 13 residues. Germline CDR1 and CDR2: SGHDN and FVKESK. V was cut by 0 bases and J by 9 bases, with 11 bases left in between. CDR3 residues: CASSQDRGPKAFF. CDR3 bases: TGTGCCAGCAGCCAAGATAGAGGCCCTAAAGCTTTCTTT.

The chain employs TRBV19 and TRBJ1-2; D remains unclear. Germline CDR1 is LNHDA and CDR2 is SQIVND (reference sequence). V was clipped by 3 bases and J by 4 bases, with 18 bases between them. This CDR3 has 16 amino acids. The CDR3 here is CASSMDRAPLSYGYTF. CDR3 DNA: TGTGCCAGTAGTATGGACCGGGCCCCGCTTAGCTATGGCTACACCTTC.

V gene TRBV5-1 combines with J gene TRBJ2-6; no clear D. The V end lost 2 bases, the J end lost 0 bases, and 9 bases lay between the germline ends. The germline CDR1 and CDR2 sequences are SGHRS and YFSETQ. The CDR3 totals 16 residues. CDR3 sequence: CASSFPGSSGANVLTF. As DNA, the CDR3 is TGCGCCAGCAGCTTCCCAGGAAGCTCTGGGGCCAACGTCCTGACTTTC. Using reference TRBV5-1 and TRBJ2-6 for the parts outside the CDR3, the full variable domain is KAGVTQTPRYLIKTRGQQVTLSCSPISGHRSVSWYQQTPGQGLQFLFEYFSETQRNKGNFPGRFSGRQFSNSRSEMNVSTLELGDSALYLCASSFPGSSGANVLTFGAGSRLTVL.

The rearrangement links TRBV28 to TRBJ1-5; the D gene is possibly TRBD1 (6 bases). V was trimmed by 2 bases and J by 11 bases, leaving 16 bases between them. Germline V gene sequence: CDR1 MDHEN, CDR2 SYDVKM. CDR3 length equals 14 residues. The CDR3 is CASSLGGPLVTQHF. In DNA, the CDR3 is TGTGCCAGCAGTTTAGGGGGCCCATTAGTAACCCAGCATTTT.

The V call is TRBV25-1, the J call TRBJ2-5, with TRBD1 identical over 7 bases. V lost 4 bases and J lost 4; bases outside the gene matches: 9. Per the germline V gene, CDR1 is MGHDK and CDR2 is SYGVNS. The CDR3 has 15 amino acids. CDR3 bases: TGTGCCAGCAGTGTTGGACAGGCCCCCCTAGAGACCCAGTACTTC. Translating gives CASSVGQAPLETQYF.

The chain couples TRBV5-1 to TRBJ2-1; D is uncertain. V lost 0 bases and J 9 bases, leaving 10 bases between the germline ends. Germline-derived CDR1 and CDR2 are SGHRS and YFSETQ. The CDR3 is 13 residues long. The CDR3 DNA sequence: TGCGCCAGCAGCTTGGACGTTATGGGTGAGCAGTTCTTC. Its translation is CASSLDVMGEQFF.

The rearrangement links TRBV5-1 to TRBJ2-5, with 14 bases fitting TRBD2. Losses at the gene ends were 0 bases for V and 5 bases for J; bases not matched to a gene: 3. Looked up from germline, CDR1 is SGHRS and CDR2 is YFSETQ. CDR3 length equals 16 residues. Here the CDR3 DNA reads TGCGCCAGCAGCTTGGGAGGGACTAGCGGGAGTGAGACCCAGTACTTC. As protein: CASSLGGTSGSETQYF.

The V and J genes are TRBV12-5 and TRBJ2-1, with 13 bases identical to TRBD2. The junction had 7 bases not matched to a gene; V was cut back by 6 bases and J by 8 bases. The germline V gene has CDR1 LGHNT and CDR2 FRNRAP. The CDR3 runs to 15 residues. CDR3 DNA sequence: TGTGCTAGTGGCGTCGGGACTAGCGGGACTCATGAGCAGTTCTTC. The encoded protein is CASGVGTSGTHEQFF.

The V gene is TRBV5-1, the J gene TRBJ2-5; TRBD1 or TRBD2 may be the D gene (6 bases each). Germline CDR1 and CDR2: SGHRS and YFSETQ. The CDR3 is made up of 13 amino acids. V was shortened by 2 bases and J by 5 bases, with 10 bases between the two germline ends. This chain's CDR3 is CASSLKGGETQYF. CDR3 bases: TGCGCCAGCAGCTTAAAGGGGGGTGAGACCCAGTACTTC.

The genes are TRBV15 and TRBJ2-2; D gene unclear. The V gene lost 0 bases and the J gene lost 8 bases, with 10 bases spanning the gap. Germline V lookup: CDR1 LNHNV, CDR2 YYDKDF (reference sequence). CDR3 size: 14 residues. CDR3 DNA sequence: TGTGCCACCAGCAGAGAACGCGGCTTGGGGGAGCTGTTTTTT. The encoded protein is CATSRERGLGELFF.

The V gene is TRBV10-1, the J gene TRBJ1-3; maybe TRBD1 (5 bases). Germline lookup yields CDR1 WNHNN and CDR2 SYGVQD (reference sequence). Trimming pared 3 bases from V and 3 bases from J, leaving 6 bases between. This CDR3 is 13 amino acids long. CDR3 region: CASSETGGNTIYF. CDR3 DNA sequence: TGCGCCAGCAGTGAAACAGGTGGAAACACCATATATTTT.

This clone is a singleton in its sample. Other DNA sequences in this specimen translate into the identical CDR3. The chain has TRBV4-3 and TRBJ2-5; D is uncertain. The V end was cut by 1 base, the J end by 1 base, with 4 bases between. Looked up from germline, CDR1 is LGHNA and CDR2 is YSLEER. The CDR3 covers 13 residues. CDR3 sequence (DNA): TGCGCCAGCAGCCAAGGCCTCCAAGAGACCCAGTACTTC. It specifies CASSQGLQETQYF.

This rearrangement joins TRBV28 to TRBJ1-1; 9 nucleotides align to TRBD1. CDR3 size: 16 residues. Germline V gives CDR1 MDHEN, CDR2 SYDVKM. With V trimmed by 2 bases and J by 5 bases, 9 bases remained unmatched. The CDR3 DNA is TGTGCCAGCAGTTTAAAGGTACAGGGGGCGAAGACTGAAGCTTTCTTT. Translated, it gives CASSLKVQGAKTEAFF.

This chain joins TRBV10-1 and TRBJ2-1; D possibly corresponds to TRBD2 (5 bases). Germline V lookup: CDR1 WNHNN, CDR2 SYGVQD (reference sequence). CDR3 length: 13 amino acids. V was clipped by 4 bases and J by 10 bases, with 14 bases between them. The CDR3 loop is CASSAFGEKEQFF. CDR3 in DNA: TGCGCCAGCAGTGCCTTTGGGGAGAAGGAGCAGTTCTTC.

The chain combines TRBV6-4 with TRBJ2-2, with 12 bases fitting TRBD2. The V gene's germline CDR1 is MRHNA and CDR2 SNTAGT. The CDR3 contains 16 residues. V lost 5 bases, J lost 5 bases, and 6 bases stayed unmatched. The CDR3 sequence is CASSPLAGGHTGELFF. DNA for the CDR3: TGTGCCAGCAGTCCACTAGCGGGAGGCCATACCGGGGAGCTGTTTTTT.

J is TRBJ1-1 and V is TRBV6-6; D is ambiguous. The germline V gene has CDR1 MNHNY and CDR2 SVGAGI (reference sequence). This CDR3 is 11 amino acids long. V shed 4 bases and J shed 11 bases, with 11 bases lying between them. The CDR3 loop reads CASSLDRWAFF. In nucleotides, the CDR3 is TGTGCCAGCAGTTTGGACCGTTGGGCTTTCTTT.

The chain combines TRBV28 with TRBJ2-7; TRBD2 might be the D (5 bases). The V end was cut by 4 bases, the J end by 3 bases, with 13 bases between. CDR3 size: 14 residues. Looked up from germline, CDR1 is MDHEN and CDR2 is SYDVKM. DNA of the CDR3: TGTGCCAGCAGTTCCGCGGGTTGGCGCTACGAGCAGTACTTC. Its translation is CASSSAGWRYEQYF.

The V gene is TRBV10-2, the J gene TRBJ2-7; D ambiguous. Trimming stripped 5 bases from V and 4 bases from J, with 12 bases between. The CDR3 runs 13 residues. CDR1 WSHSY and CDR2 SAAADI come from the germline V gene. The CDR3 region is CASSSLVPYEQYF. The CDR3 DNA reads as TGCGCCAGCAGTTCGCTAGTTCCATACGAGCAGTACTTC.

This CDR3 reads CASSQWTSLDTQYF. The CDR3 bases are TGTGCCAGCAGCCAATGGACTTCTTTGGATACGCAGTATTTT. The rearrangement links TRBV7-3 to TRBJ2-3, with D possibly being TRBD2 (5 bases). Germline loops: CDR1 SGHTA, CDR2 FQGTGA. The CDR3 runs 14 residues. The V and J ends lost 5 bases and 6 bases respectively, with 15 bases between them. Combining the CDR3 with reference TRBV7-3 and TRBJ2-3 gives the whole variable domain GAGVSQTPSNKVTEKGKYVELRCDPISGHTALYWYRQSLGQGPEFLIYFQGTGAADDSGLPNDRFFAVRPEGSVSTLKIQRTERGDSAVYLCASSQWTSLDTQYFGPGTRLTVL.

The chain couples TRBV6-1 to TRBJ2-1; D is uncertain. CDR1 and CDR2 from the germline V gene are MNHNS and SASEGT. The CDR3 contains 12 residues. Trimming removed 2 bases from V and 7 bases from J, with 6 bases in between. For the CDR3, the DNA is TGTGCCAGCAGTGAACAGGTTAATGAGCAGTTCTTC. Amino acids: CASSEQVNEQFF.

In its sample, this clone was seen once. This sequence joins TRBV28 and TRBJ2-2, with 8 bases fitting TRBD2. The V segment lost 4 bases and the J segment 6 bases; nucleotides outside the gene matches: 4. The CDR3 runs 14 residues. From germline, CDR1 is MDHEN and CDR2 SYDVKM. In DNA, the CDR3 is TGTGCCAGCAGTTCTGGGACTAGGGCCGGGGAGCTGTTTTTT. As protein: CASSSGTRAGELFF.

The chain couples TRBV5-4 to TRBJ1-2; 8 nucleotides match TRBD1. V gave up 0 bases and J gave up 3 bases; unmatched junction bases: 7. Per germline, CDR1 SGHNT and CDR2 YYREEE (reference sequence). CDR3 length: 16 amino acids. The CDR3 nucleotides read TGTGCCAGCAGCTTGGTCCAGGGGGCGCGGGACTATGGCTACACCTTC. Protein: CASSLVQGARDYGYTF.

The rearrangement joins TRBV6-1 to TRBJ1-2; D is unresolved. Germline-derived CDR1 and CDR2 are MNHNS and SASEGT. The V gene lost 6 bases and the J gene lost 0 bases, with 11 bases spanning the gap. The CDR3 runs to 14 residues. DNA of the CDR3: TGTGCCAGCAGCCCAACCGGGACTAACTATGGCTACACCTTC. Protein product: CASSPTGTNYGYTF.

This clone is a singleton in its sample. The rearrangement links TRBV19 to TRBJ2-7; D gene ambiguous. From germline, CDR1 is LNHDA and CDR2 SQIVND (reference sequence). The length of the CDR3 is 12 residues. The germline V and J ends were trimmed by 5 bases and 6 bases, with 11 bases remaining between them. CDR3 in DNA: TGTGCCAGTAGTCGAAATCCCCGCGAGCAGTACTTC. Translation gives CASSRNPREQYF.